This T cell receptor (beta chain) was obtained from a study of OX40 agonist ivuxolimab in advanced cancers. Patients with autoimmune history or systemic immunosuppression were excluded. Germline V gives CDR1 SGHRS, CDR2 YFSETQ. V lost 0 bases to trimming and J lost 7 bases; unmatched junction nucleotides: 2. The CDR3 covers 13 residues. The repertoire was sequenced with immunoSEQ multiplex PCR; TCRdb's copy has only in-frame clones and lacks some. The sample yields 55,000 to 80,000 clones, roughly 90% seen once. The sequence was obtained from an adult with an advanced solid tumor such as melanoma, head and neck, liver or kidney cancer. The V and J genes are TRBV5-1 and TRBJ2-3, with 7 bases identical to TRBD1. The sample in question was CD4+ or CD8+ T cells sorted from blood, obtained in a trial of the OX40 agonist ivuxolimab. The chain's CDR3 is CASSLAGGNTQYF. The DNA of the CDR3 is TGCGCCAGCAGCTTGGCAGGGGGAAATACGCAGTATTTT.